These T cell receptor beta chains were read from a single sample in a study of cytomegalovirus exposure and HLA in healthy donors. The method was immunoSEQ multiplex PCR; TCRdb's version includes in-frame clones alone and lacks a portion of them. The data show roughly 160,000 clones, 77% seen once. Specimen: PBMCs. The source of these receptors is a man aged 45-65 years in good health and CMV-seropositive. CDR3s leave out the opening cysteine and the closing phenylalanine or tryptophan. Clone size appears in some rows only: once, few, many, or a class for an expanded clone.

V: TRBV7-6; length: 12; size: -; CDR3: AGSLGTVSDTQY
V: TRBV4-1; length: 13; size: -; CDR3: ASSQAGQGGSPLH
V: TRBV28; length: 14; size: -; CDR3: ASSSSGTGLYEKLF
V: TRBV29-1; length: 11; size: -; CDR3: SVEVQGRGELF
V: TRBV30; length: 12; size: -; CDR3: AWSFGGLSYEQY
V: TRBV28; length: 11; size: -; CDR3: ASSLTGRTEAF
V: TRBV5-1; length: 15; size: -; CDR3: ASSLAGAGGKWGTLH
V: TRBV7-2; length: 13; size: -; CDR3: ASSLVGAPNYGYT
V: TRBV5-1; length: 13; size: -; CDR3: ASSLVGQGPDTQY
V: TRBV2; length: 11; size: -; CDR3: ASLQGDGETQY
V: TRBV4-3; length: 12; size: -; CDR3: ASSRQSLNTEAF
V: TRBV28; length: 14; size: -; CDR3: ASSFDGGTAYNEQF
V: TRBV5-5; length: 12; size: -; CDR3: ASSWGQRNTEAF
V: TRBV28; length: 12; size: -; CDR3: ASTEQGREEKLF
V: TRBV9; length: 13; size: many; CDR3: ASSVNDRSSYEQY
V: TRBV11-3; length: 13; size: -; CDR3: ASSFGQGGYGELF
V: TRBV4-3; length: 14; size: -; CDR3: ASSQDMNRGRYGYT
V: TRBV19; length: 12; size: once; CDR3: ASRVRGGYQPQH
V: TRBV19; length: 13; size: once; CDR3: ASSMGGVYNEKLF
V: TRBV9; length: 12; size: -; CDR3: ASSMTTYYNEQF
V: TRBV5-5; length: 15; size: -; CDR3: ASSLETGTGVADTQY
V: TRBV4-3; length: 13; size: -; CDR3: ASSQGPGKDQPQH
V: TRBV7-2; length: 16; size: -; CDR3: ASSPPGRGLTGANVLT
V: TRBV5-1; length: 14; size: -; CDR3: ASRRQGSATNEKLF
V: TRBV5-4; length: 11; size: -; CDR3: ASSLPQGAEQY
V: TRBV2; length: 12; size: -; CDR3: ASSESRGLNEQY
V: TRBV15; length: 14; size: -; CDR3: ATSSPKGQLNYGYT
V: TRBV11-2; length: 10; size: -; CDR3: ASSLGINEQF
V: TRBV4-3; length: 17; size: -; CDR3: ASSLWVGLAGGGGDTQY
V: TRBV4-2; length: 11; size: once; CDR3: ASSPIGGAEQY
V: TRBV5-1; length: 16; size: -; CDR3: ASSLGQLYRARGNGYT
V: TRBV10-3; length: 11; size: -; CDR3: AIAGQGTDTQY
V: TRBV7-2; length: 17; size: -; CDR3: ASSPGQGAGGRALGGYT
V: TRBV10-3; length: 12; size: -; CDR3: AIGTSGGQETQY
V: TRBV7-9; length: 14; size: -; CDR3: ASSLTSGGGTDTQY